This T cell receptor beta chain is from a study of T cells in Graves' hyperthyroidism and ophthalmopathy. TCR beta CDR3 regions were amplified from RNA. First-round RT-PCR of the TCR CDR3 relied on the HTBI primer set. Each CDR3 protein is one row after TCRdb ran MiXCR on the multiplex PCR reads. Seen here are under 650,000 distinct CDR3 sequences, under 20% observed once, and the top ten hold 3.8%. The study, taken as a whole, reports: Blood also contained most expanded thyroid clonotypes above 0.001. The model's output predicted ophthalmopathy at a median of approximately 6.5 months prior to onset.

About this clonotype itself: The antigen is unknown.

The CDR3 consists of 17 residues. The J segment lost 3 bases and the V segment lost 3 bases, leaving 9 bases of the junction unmatched. Germline CDR1 is SGHAT and CDR2 is FQDESV (reference sequence). The sample consisted of blood. The receptor was isolated from a woman aged 30 to 39 with Graves' hyperthyroidism. The rearrangement uses TRBV11-1 and TRBJ2-5; 11 positions agree with TRBD2. CDR3 amino acids: CASSLGLAEGSKETQYF. CDR3 in DNA: TGTGCCAGCAGCTTGGGACTAGCGGAAGGGAGTAAAGAGACCCAGTACTTC.